This TCR beta chain appears in the sequencing data of a study of Ad26.COV2.S vaccination and SARS-CoV-2 variants. Whole-study context: Once, or twice with 56 days between doses, Ad26.COV2.S was given intramuscularly.

Treatment described: about 20 received Ad26.COV2.S at low or high dose, single or two shots; 5 received placebo; per-sample allocation not given. The investigators took samples on day 63 after the first vaccine or placebo injection. Aged 18-55 years, donor was enrolled in Boston at some point between 2019 and 2021. Wuhan-strain spike was delivered by a replication-incompetent Ad26 vector. To note about this clone: Its target is not known.

The CDR3 is 14 residues long. Germline lookup yields CDR1 MNHEY and CDR2 SMNVEV (reference sequence). Trimming shortened V by 2 bases and J by 0 bases, and 2 bases separated the two germline ends. Study results and caveats: Responses of T cells in total may have been underestimated by the TCR breadth and depth analyses.

Produced via immunoSEQ multiplex PCR; TCRdb's table is partial and in-frame only. The repertoire holds 290,000 or so clones, with approximately 89% as singletons. This clonotype was sampled from a person aged 18-60 years who received the Ad26.COV2.S COVID-19 vaccine or a placebo. The sequencing used peripheral blood, collected in a trial of Ad26.COV2.S vaccine versus placebo. The chain uses TRBV27 and TRBJ1-6, with no clear D. The CDR3 reads CASSLDSYNSPLHF. CDR3 nucleotides: TGTGCCAGCAGTTTAGACTCCTATAATTCACCCCTCCACTTT.